This TCR beta chain was documented in a study of Graves' ophthalmopathy and Graves' hyperthyroidism (dated by TCRdb to 2017 to 2018). Regarding the research as a whole: Peripheral blood was collected before any treatment was given, at the time of initial diagnosis. To tell Graves' ophthalmopathy apart from Graves' hyperthyroidism, and to predict which patients would progress to ophthalmopathy, the study relied on TCR beta repertoire signatures. In total, some 130 blood samples were TCR-sequenced: 40 to 45 ophthalmopathy, some 75 hyperthyroidism and about 17 hyperthyroidism-to-ophthalmopathy patients. A discovery set of 100 patients (under 45 ophthalmopathy, about 55 stable hyperthyroidism) was enrolled to explore V-J signatures distinguishing ophthalmopathy from hyperthyroidism. For independent validation, a separate cohort was made up of approximately 19 hyperthyroidism patients plus 17 patients who later progressed from hyperthyroidism to ophthalmopathy. T-cell repertoires of thyroid tissue and blood were compared in several hyperthyroidism patients. Following sampling, methimazole starting at 30 mg daily was administered to hyperthyroidism patients, and high-dose intravenous methylprednisolone was administered to ophthalmopathy patients. For training and testing, the 100 patients in the discovery cohort were randomly divided in a 7:3 ratio.

A distance of 20 bases separates the germline ends of V and J, which lose 5 bases and 0 bases respectively. The CDR3 runs 18 residues from the cysteine to the phenylalanine. The entry retains the CDR3 DNA only, 54 bases that are in frame from base 1. TCR beta CDR3 regions were amplified from RNA transcripts for repertoire sequencing. The first round was an RT-PCR using HTBI primers with the Qiagen OneStep RT-PCR kit, and this first round was followed by a second-round multiplex PCR, then size selection and purification. Sequencing of the libraries was carried out on an Illumina HiSeq2000 in paired-end mode with 100 bp reads. The published analysis was carried out like this. SOAPnuke was used to process the reads, throwing out any read that had adapters, had uncalled bases, had a mean Phred below 15, or lacked an exact constant-primer or identifier match. COPE v1.2.5 was used to merge high-quality paired reads. Each unique nucleotide sequence was defined as a clonotype, and clonotypes were aligned to IMGT TRB V, D and J references with MiTCR v1.1. The analysis was limited to V-J combinations with a frequency above 0.0001, which together covered roughly 99% of the repertoires. A TCR clonal expansion and chaos score per V-J combination was defined as the ratio of F50 clonal expansion to chaos observed in the TCRdist matrix. Welch's t-statistics and random forest were used to narrow the features down to more than 10 V-J combinations, which were then fed into a naive Bayes classifier. The similarity between thyroid and blood repertoires was quantified using the Morisita-Horn index. TCRdb handled the public reads itself, with Q25 trimming in fastp and clone calling in MiXCR, and kept productive beta chains. Every distinct CDR3 protein forms one entry, paired with its most common genes and DNA. The V and J calls shown here were made by TCRdb, not taken from the authors' results. Across this sample there are approximately 480,000 distinct CDR3 sequences, with approximately 15% seen only once. The top ten constitute more than 8.5% of the sample.

Ophthalmopathy patients were characterized by moderately to severely active disease, a Clinical Activity Score of at least 3, a NOSPECS grade of at least 4, and a disease duration under 3 months. Patients with other autoimmune diseases, uncontrolled infections, pregnancy or lactation were excluded from the study. Clinical symptoms, serum thyroxine, TRAb, thyroid ultrasound and orbital computed tomography formed the basis of the diagnosis. Ficoll-Paque density gradient centrifugation was used to isolate PBMCs from 10 ml of fresh peripheral blood. Trizol reagent was used to extract the total RNA, and its quality was then checked on an Agilent 2100 Bioanalyzer. Here is what the overall study found, with its caveats: Sample size was not predetermined statistically, and investigators were not blinded to group allocation. Most expanded thyroid clonotypes with frequency above 0.001 were also detected in blood, suggesting blood repertoires may reflect the thyroid immune response. In cross-validation, the 13-signature model distinguished ophthalmopathy from stable hyperthyroidism with 85% to 90% sensitivity and approximately 81% specificity, and in the test set the corresponding values were roughly 78% and 74%. In validation, the model predicted ophthalmopathy progression with 70.59% sensitivity and about 73% specificity; some 13 predicted patients were CT-confirmed with GO in a median of around 6 months.

This clonotype was observed many times. It has no known antigen specificity. Per-base qualities were not stored, and no clone one base away is much larger. The chain is assembled from TRBV12-3 or TRBV12-4 and TRBJ1-3, with the D gene uncertain. The clonotype was recovered from a woman in her 30s with Graves' ophthalmopathy. Donor details come from another sample of the same person, matched by shared clones. Material: blood. The CDR3 in this case is CASSLPGGESLSGNTIYF. The DNA reads as follows: TGTGCCAGCAGTCTCCCGGGTGGGGAGTCCCTCTCTGGAAACACCATATATTTT.